The 18 T cell receptor beta chains given below trace back to one sample, sequenced in a study of blood T cell repertoires in COVID-19 (TCRdb year 2020). Library preparation used the immunoSEQ multiplex PCR assay. TCRdb mirrors the immuneACCESS table, restricted to in-frame sequences. Some clones are absent from its copies; in checked studies, under half trace to an unresolved V gene, and the reason for the others is unknown. The sample has about 210,000 clones on record, approximately 90% of them singletons. Roughly 2.5% of the sample rests with the top ten. The sample taken for sequencing was PBMCs or T cells enriched from blood (not recorded which). The receptors shown here come from a woman between 35 and 50 years old with acute COVID-19.

This clone was counted only a few times. The chain has TRBV11-2 and TRBJ2-2; D uncertain. Trimming cost V 6 bases and J 5 bases, with 10 bases left between them. The CDR3 is 13 residues long. Germline-derived CDR1 and CDR2 are SGHAT and FQNNGV. CDR3 coding DNA: TGTGCCAGCAGGCCCATGAGAACCGGGGAGCTGTTTTTT. Translated, it gives CASRPMRTGELFF.

The chain is built from TRBV12-2 and TRBJ2-7; TRBD1 is the table's D call and was not checked against the DNA. TRBV12-2 has pseudogene status. The CDR3 length is 17 residues. CDR3 nucleotide sequence: TGTGCAAGTCGCTTAGCGCCGAGGACAGGGGACTCCTACGAGCAGTACTTC. This encodes CASRLAPRTGDSYEQYF.

V usage is TRBV7-2 and J usage is TRBJ1-4; D gene ambiguous. The germline V gene has CDR1 SGHTA and CDR2 FQGNSA. This CDR3 has 14 residues. Trimming left V 0 bases short and J 8 bases short, with 10 bases between. For the CDR3, the DNA is TGTGCCAGCAGCTTAGCGCCCCACGGGGAAAAACTGTTTTTT. It codes for CASSLAPHGEKLFF.

This clone was counted a few times. The chain couples TRBV19 to TRBJ1-5; no clear D gene. Germline V gene data show CDR1 as LNHDA and CDR2 as SQIVND (reference sequence). The CDR3 consists of 13 residues. V was cut by 3 bases and J by 6 bases, with 9 bases left in between. This CDR3 reads CASSIGEGQPQHF. The CDR3 DNA sequence: TGTGCCAGTAGTATCGGGGAAGGTCAGCCCCAGCATTTT.

The CDR3 reads CASRLGGNTEAFF. CDR3 sequence (DNA): TGTGCCAGCAGACTAGGGGGGAACACTGAAGCTTTCTTT. This chain joins TRBV3-1 (or the pseudogene TRBV3-2) and TRBJ1-1, with a possible D match to TRBD1 (6 bases). Deletions cut 6 bases from V and 1 base from J, with 9 bases between. The CDR3 runs to 13 residues. CDR1 and CDR2 (germline): LGHDT, YNNKEL (reference sequence).

The J gene is TRBJ2-1, the V gene TRBV3-1 (or the pseudogene TRBV3-2), with 8 nucleotides matching TRBD2. In germline, CDR1 is LGHDT, CDR2 YNNKEL (reference sequence). V gave up 8 bases and J gave up 4 bases; unmatched junction bases: 10. This CDR3 region has 15 residues. The CDR3 loop is CASGEKRGTYNEQFF. The CDR3 DNA reads TGTGCCAGCGGTGAGAAGCGGGGGACTTACAATGAGCAGTTCTTC.

This chain joins TRBV6-5 and TRBJ1-6; D is unresolved. This CDR3 contains 14 residues. V lost 2 bases to trimming and J lost 7 bases, with 9 bases between them. Per germline, CDR1 MNHEY and CDR2 SVGAGI. The CDR3 nucleotides are TGTGCCAGCAGTTACGGGCAAATGAATTCACCCCTCCACTTT. Translated: CASSYGQMNSPLHF.

The rearrangement uses TRBV7-9 and TRBJ2-5; a weak D match, TRBD1 (5 bases). The CDR3 contains 13 residues. Trimming stripped 6 bases from V and 4 bases from J, with 12 bases between. The germline V gene encodes CDR1 SEHNR and CDR2 FQNEAQ (reference sequence). The CDR3 loop reads CASRDKWVETQYF. The CDR3 DNA is TGTGCCAGCAGGGACAAGTGGGTAGAGACCCAGTACTTC.

CDR3 residues: CASSPTLYGYTF. CDR3 in DNA: TGTGCCAGCAGTCCTACCCTTTATGGCTACACCTTC. V is TRBV12-3 or TRBV12-4 and J is TRBJ1-2, with unresolved D. The ends were cut back, 5 bases at V and 5 bases at J, with 9 bases in the middle. CDR3 length: 12 amino acids.

V is TRBV5-6 and J is TRBJ2-5; possible D gene TRBD2, 5 bases. CDR1 and CDR2 from the germline V gene are SGHDT and YYEEEE. This CDR3 has 15 residues. V was cut by 4 bases and J by 0 bases, with 13 bases left in between. CDR3 in amino acids: CASSPSGRYQETQYF. CDR3 DNA: TGTGCCAGCAGCCCGAGCGGCAGGTACCAAGAGACCCAGTACTTC.

This clone has a single count. The chain carries TRBV6-6 and TRBJ1-1, with 8 bases lining up with TRBD1. CDR3 length: 17 amino acids. The V gene's germline CDR1 is MNHNY and CDR2 SVGAGI (reference sequence). Unmatched junction bases numbered 14, after V lost 5 bases and J lost 3 bases. CDR3 in DNA: TGTGCCAGCAGTCACCCGGGACAGGTCCTTCGGGACACTGAAGCTTTCTTT. This gives the protein CASSHPGQVLRDTEAFF.

V gene TRBV5-6 combines with J gene TRBJ2-5; TRBD1 agrees at 9 bases. The CDR3 is made up of 14 amino acids. Unmatched junction bases numbered 6, after V lost 4 bases and J lost 5 bases. Germline V gene sequence: CDR1 SGHDT, CDR2 YYEEEE. The chain's CDR3 is CASSRDRVGETQYF. The DNA of the CDR3 is TGTGCCAGCAGCCGGGACAGGGTCGGGGAGACCCAGTACTTC.

This rearrangement joins TRBV11-3 to TRBJ2-2; 9 nucleotides match TRBD2. After removal of 8 bases from V and 0 bases from J, the junction contained 1 base not matched to a gene. Germline-derived CDR1 and CDR2 are SGHNT and YENEEA. This CDR3 comprises 14 residues. The CDR3 DNA follows: TGTGCCAGCTTAGCGGGAGCGAACACCGGGGAGCTGTTTTTT. Protein: CASLAGANTGELFF.

The J gene is TRBJ2-7, the V gene TRBV7-2; 14 nucleotides agree with TRBD2. The CDR3 consists of 15 residues. The V segment lost 3 bases and the J segment 4 bases; nucleotides outside the gene matches: 2. Germline V gene sequence: CDR1 SGHTA, CDR2 FQGNSA. CDR3 in amino acids: CASSFGTSGSYEQYV. The CDR3 coding sequence is TGTGCCAGCAGCTTCGGGACTAGCGGGAGTTACGAGCAGTACGTC.

The V and J genes are TRBV2 and TRBJ1-6; D gene uncertain. CDR1 is SNHLY and CDR2 is FYNNEI in the germline V gene. The CDR3 length is 14 residues. V lost 4 bases and J lost 5, with 9 bases in between. For the CDR3, the DNA is TGTGCCAGCAGTGTTTTCGGGAATAATTCACCCCTCCACTTT. Amino acid sequence: CASSVFGNNSPLHF.

This chain joins TRBV13 and TRBJ2-2, with D possibly TRBD1 on 6 matching bases. There are 17 residues in the CDR3. Trimming stripped 2 bases from V and 6 bases from J, with 19 bases between. CDR1 is PRHDT and CDR2 is FYEKMQ in the germline V gene (reference sequence). In nucleotides, the CDR3 is TGTGCCAGCAGCTTACCTCGAGGACAGCAATCGTCCGGGGAGCTGTTTTTT. Translating it yields CASSLPRGQQSSGELFF.

This clone was detected once. The V gene is TRBV9, the J gene TRBJ2-7; D is possibly TRBD1 (6 bases). Trimming left V 0 bases short and J 5 bases short, with 6 bases between. Germline lookup yields CDR1 SGDLS and CDR2 YYNGEE. This CDR3 has 12 residues. CDR3 bases: TGTGCCAGCAGCGTAGAGGGGGACGAGCAGTACTTC. The encoded protein is CASSVEGDEQYF.

V gene TRBV2 combines with J gene TRBJ2-1; D may be TRBD1 (5 bases). This CDR3 region has 12 residues. With 6 bases removed from V and 7 bases from J, the gap between germline ends came to 10 bases. CDR1 SNHLY and CDR2 FYNNEI come from the germline V gene. The CDR3 coding sequence is TGTGCCAGCAGGACAGAGGCGAATGAGCAGTTCTTC. Amino acids: CASRTEANEQFF.